The 18 T cell receptor beta chains in this list originate from one sample, sequenced in a study of post-analysis software for immune sequencing data. Study outcomes and limitations: Compared with controls, patients had more of about five TRBV segments, including TRBV5-6, TRBV5-1 and TRBV20-1.

Every TCR beta cDNA library bore unique molecular identifiers. TCRdb re-analysed the PCR reads in MiXCR, keeping a single row per CDR3 protein. The sample contains 650,000 to 900,000 distinct CDR3 sequences, approximately 44% of which appear only once. What these receptors recognize is not known. Source material: blood. These receptors were obtained from a girl aged 10 to 17 with multiple sclerosis.

V gene TRBV6-5 combines with J gene TRBJ1-1, with D unresolved. The length of the CDR3 is 12 residues. The V end was cut by 6 bases, the J end by 11 bases, with 16 bases between. Germline V gene lookup returns CDR1 MNHEY and CDR2 SVGAGI. The CDR3 DNA reads as TGTGCCAGCAGCCCACCCGGAACGGCCGCTTTCTTT. As protein: CASSPPGTAAFF.

The chain is built from TRBV14 and TRBJ2-3; 8 bases are a match to TRBD2. This CDR3 has 11 amino acids. Germline assignment: CDR1 SGHDN and CDR2 FVKESK. J lost 11 bases, V lost 3 bases, and 1 base had no gene match. This chain's CDR3 is CASSHAGGQYF. The DNA for the CDR3 is TGTGCCAGCAGCCACGCGGGAGGGCAGTATTTT.

This clonotype turned up a few times. The chain recombines TRBV5-6 with TRBJ2-1; D might be TRBD2 (6 bases). This CDR3 has 13 amino acids. Germline assignment: CDR1 SGHDT and CDR2 YYEEEE. V lost 4 bases and J lost 9, with 14 bases in between. The CDR3 DNA reads as TGTGCCAGCAGCGCCTCTAGCGCACGTGAGCAGTTCTTC. Protein: CASSASSAREQFF. Full variable domain (missing parts from reference TRBV5-6 and TRBJ2-1): DAGVTQSPTHLIKTRGQQVTLRCSPKSGHDTVSWYQQALGQGPQFIFQYYEEEERQRGNFPDRFSGHQFPNYSSELNVNALLLGDSALYLCASSASSAREQFFGPGTRLTVL.

CDR3 sequence (DNA): TGTGCCACCAGTGATGTACAGAGACCTAGCACAGATACGCAGTATTTT. Protein sequence: CATSDVQRPSTDTQYF. The chain uses TRBV24-1 and TRBJ2-3; D gene uncertain. The CDR3 has 16 amino acids. The germline V gene has CDR1 KGHDR and CDR2 SFDVKD. Trimming took 3 bases from V and 0 from J, leaving 12 bases between them.

This clonotype showed up just a few times. The chain recombines TRBV7-6 with TRBJ1-5; D uncertain. The V and J ends lost 3 bases and 3 bases respectively, with 6 bases between them. The CDR3 totals 13 residues. The germline gives CDR1 SGHVS, CDR2 FNYEAQ. The CDR3 DNA is TGTGCCAGCAGCTTGACGACCAATCAGCCCCAGCATTTT. Encoded protein: CASSLTTNQPQHF.

The chain recombines TRBV9 with TRBJ2-2; the match to TRBD2 covers 8 bases. The junction had 2 bases not matched to a gene; V was cut back by 0 bases and J by 4 bases. CDR1 is SGDLS, CDR2 YYNGEE, per germline. This CDR3 comprises 15 residues. The CDR3 loop is CASSVAGGSTGELFF. The CDR3 region has the DNA TGTGCCAGCAGCGTAGCGGGAGGGAGCACCGGGGAGCTGTTTTTT. The entire variable domain, with the rest obtained from reference TRBV9 and TRBJ2-2, is as follows: DSGVTQTPKHLITATGQRVTLRCSPRSGDLSVYWYQQSLDQGLQFLIQYYNGEERAKGNILERFSAQQFPDLHSELNLSSLELGDSALYFCASSVAGGSTGELFFGEGSRLTVL.

The chain recombines TRBV7-6 with TRBJ2-5, with 7 bases identical to TRBD2. The better agreement between TRBJ2-7 and the DNA end casts doubt on the J call. This CDR3 has 16 residues. Germline V gives CDR1 SGHVS, CDR2 FNYEAQ. CDR3 in DNA: TGTGCCAGCAGCTTAGGGACTAGAGGGAGGGTATACGAGCAGTACTTC. Translating it yields CASSLGTRGRVYEQYF.

The rearrangement links TRBV14 to TRBJ2-3; D unresolved. The V gene lost 1 base and the J gene lost 1 base, with 9 bases spanning the gap. Germline V gives CDR1 SGHDN, CDR2 FVKESK. The CDR3 spans 15 residues. The CDR3 DNA sequence: TGTGCCAGCAGCCAAGGGGGTTTCGGCACAGATACGCAGTATTTT. The encoded protein is CASSQGGFGTDTQYF.

About this clonotype itself: One end of the junction varies from germline; a read error may be responsible. The rearrangement links TRBV7-8 to TRBJ1-5; tentative D call: TRBD1 (6 bases). This CDR3 has 17 amino acids. From germline, CDR1 is SGHVS and CDR2 FQNEAQ. The CDR3 loop is CASSLFGGQEPDQPKHF. The DNA of the CDR3 is TGTGCCAGCAGCTTATTCGGGGGCCAGGAGCCTGATCAGCCCAAGCATTTT.

This clonotype was detected only a few times. This chain joins TRBV20-1 and TRBJ1-2, with D unresolved. V was trimmed by 6 bases and J by 0 bases, leaving 8 bases between them. This CDR3 is 12 amino acids long. Per the germline V gene, CDR1 is DFQATT and CDR2 is SNEGSKA (reference sequence). The chain's CDR3 is CSAPTPNYGYTF. CDR3 sequence (DNA): TGCAGTGCCCCCACCCCTAACTATGGCTACACCTTC.

The chain is built from TRBV20-1 and TRBJ2-7, with D perhaps matching TRBD2 (6 bases). The germline gives CDR1 DFQATT, CDR2 SNEGSKA (reference sequence). CDR3 length: 15 residues. V was trimmed by 1 base and J by 0 bases, leaving 13 bases between them. The CDR3 reads CSARVPGGSSYEQYF. The CDR3 bases are TGCAGTGCTAGAGTCCCCGGAGGGAGCTCCTACGAGCAGTACTTC.

The sample holds one count of this clonotype. The V gene is TRBV11-2, the J gene TRBJ2-5; 8 nucleotides line up with TRBD1. V gave up 5 bases and J gave up 5 bases; unmatched junction bases: 13. This CDR3 spans 16 amino acids. Germline assignment: CDR1 SGHAT and CDR2 FQNNGV. CDR3: CASSHGTGPLGETQYF. In nucleotides, the CDR3 is TGTGCCAGCAGCCACGGGACAGGTCCGTTGGGGGAGACCCAGTACTTC.

The J gene is TRBJ1-1, the V gene TRBV12-3 or TRBV12-4; D is uncertain. V was cut by 8 bases and J by 11 bases, with 24 bases left in between. The CDR3 is 14 residues long. The CDR3 DNA is TGTGCCAGCCGCATGGCCCTGACACCCCTGGGCGCTTTCTTT. Protein product: CASRMALTPLGAFF.

The V call is TRBV12-3 or TRBV12-4, the J call TRBJ2-7; 12 nucleotides align to TRBD2. Germline trimming cut 4 bases from V and 0 bases from J; bases unmatched to any gene: 7. The CDR3 contains 17 residues. DNA of the CDR3: TGTGCCAGCAGTTCGAGCCTAGCGGGAGGGCCCTCCTACGAGCAGTACTTC. This sequence encodes CASSSSLAGGPSYEQYF.

The chain has TRBV7-8 and TRBJ1-2, with a possible D match to TRBD1 (5 bases). V was clipped by 5 bases and J by 13 bases, with 26 bases between them. The germline CDR1 and CDR2 sequences are SGHVS and FQNEAQ. This CDR3 spans 15 amino acids. The CDR3 coding sequence is TGTGCCAGCAGCGCTCAGACAACGCAGGGTACTTTTTCCACCTTC. The encoded protein is CASSAQTTQGTFSTF. Full variable domain (remainder filled in from reference TRBV7-8 and TRBJ1-2): GAGVSQSPRYKVAKRGQDVALRCDPISGHVSLFWYQQALGQGPEFLTYFQNEAQLDKSGLPSDRFFAERPEGSVSTLKIQRTQQEDSAVYLCASSAQTTQGTFSTFGSGTRLTVV.

The chain recombines TRBV12-3 or TRBV12-4 with TRBJ1-1, with TRBD1 identical over 8 bases. This CDR3 contains 13 residues. V lost 7 bases to trimming and J lost 6 bases; unmatched junction nucleotides: 7. CDR3 protein: CASTMTGDAEAFF. The CDR3 region has the DNA TGTGCCAGCACCATGACAGGGGACGCTGAAGCTTTCTTT.

This chain joins TRBV9 and TRBJ2-1; D gene unclear. V lost 4 bases, J lost 10 bases, and 18 bases lay in between. There are 14 residues in the CDR3. Germline CDR1 is SGDLS and CDR2 is YYNGEE. CDR3 DNA: TGTGCCAGCAGCCCGACCGGACCGCATAACGAGCAGTTCTTC. Its protein product is CASSPTGPHNEQFF.

J is TRBJ2-7 and V is TRBV28, with no clear D. Germline V lookup: CDR1 MDHEN, CDR2 SYDVKM. V was pared by 6 bases and J by 6 bases, with 12 bases between. This CDR3 contains 12 residues. This CDR3 reads CASSRTPSEQYF. Here the CDR3 DNA reads TGTGCCAGCAGCCGCACCCCAAGCGAGCAGTACTTC.